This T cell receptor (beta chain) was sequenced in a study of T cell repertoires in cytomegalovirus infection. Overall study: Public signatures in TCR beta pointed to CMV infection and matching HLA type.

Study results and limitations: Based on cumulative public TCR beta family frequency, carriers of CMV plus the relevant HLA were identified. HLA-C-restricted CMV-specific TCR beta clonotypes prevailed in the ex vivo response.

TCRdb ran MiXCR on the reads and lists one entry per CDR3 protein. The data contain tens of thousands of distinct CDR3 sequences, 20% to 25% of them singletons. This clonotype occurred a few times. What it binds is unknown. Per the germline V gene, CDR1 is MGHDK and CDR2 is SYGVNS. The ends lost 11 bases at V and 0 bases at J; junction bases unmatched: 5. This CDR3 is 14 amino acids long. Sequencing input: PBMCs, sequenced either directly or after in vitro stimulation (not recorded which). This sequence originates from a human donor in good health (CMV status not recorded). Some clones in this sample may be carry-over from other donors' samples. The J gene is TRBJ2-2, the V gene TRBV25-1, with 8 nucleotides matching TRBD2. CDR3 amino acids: CARAGGSNTGELFF. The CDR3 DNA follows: TGTGCCCGCGCGGGGGGCTCGAACACCGGGGAGCTGTTTTTT. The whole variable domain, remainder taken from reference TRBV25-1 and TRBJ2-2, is EADIYQTPRYLVIGTGKKITLECSQTMGHDKMYWYQQDPGMELHLIHYSYGVNSTEKGDLSSESTVSRIRTEHFPLTLESARPSHTSQYLCARAGGSNTGELFFGEGSRLTVL.